Listed below are T cell receptor beta chains from one sample, sequenced in a study of blood T cell repertoires in COVID-19. Here immunoSEQ multiplex PCR was the method, and the copy in TCRdb shows in-frame clones only, minus some. The sample holds 110,000 to 150,000 clones; 84% are singletons and the top ten take approximately 40%. The sequenced sample was peripheral blood. Every receptor here comes from a human donor in a cohort sampled during active COVID-19. Each CDR3 is given with its conserved first and last residue. Expanded clones get a size class; other rows say once, few or many, or leave the size out.

size	V	J	CDR3
once	TRBV5-1	TRBJ2-1	CASKELAGEDNEQFF
.	TRBV7-9	TRBJ1-1	CAGHKSGGGAFF
once	TRBV3-1/TRBV3-2	TRBJ2-1	CASSHLGPWGDEQFF
once	TRBV6-1	TRBJ1-2	CASSSDNPPGYTF
.	TRBV11-3	TRBJ1-6	CASSPRTGSNSPLHF
.	TRBV4-2	TRBJ2-5	CASSQVRGQETQYF
once	TRBV6-5	TRBJ2-1	CASRGTSDEQFF
.	TRBV2	TRBJ1-5	CASRRTGVENQPQHF
.	TRBV24-1	TRBJ1-1	CATQGQGAGEAFF
.	TRBV4-3	TRBJ2-3	CASSQDPAGGTDTQYF
.	TRBV19	TRBJ1-2	CASTETGGYGYTF